A selection of T cell receptor beta chains follows, all from one sample in a study of blood T cell repertoires in COVID-19. TCRdb's copy holds only in-frame clones and misses some; the assay was immunoSEQ multiplex PCR. The table lists roughly 170,000 clones, 88% of them singletons, with approximately 24% in the top ten. Sample: peripheral blood. Receptors were obtained from a man aged 55 to 70 with acute or convalescent COVID-19. Each CDR3 is given with its conserved first and last residue. The order of the fields is J gene, V gene, CDR3 protein.

>TRBJ1-6|TRBV6-1
CASSEGADSPLHF
>TRBJ1-1|TRBV15
CATSRGGDAEAFF
>TRBJ2-3|TRBV18
CASSVGGLSTDTQYF
>TRBJ2-2|TRBV30
CAWNSEGAWTGELFF
>TRBJ2-2|TRBV14
CASKPGQGKSGELFF
>TRBJ2-7|TRBV6-2/TRBV6-3
CASSETGVFEQYF
>TRBJ1-1|TRBV9
CASSARQGATEAFF
>TRBJ1-2|TRBV19
CASSWGVTGGYTF
>TRBJ1-6|TRBV5-1
CASSSTGRDSPLHF
>TRBJ2-3|TRBV7-8
CASTELAGGTPWRDTQYF
>TRBJ1-2|TRBV2
CASLRDTIYGYTF